These 23 T cell receptor beta chains share one sample of origin, sequenced in a study of T cells in Graves' hyperthyroidism and ophthalmopathy. TCR beta CDR3 regions were amplified from RNA. First-round RT-PCR with HTBI primers amplified the TCR CDR3 region. TCRdb re-called the multiplex PCR reads with MiXCR, one entry per CDR3 protein. The sample carries 600,000 or so distinct CDR3 sequences, approximately 15% recorded once. Sequenced: blood. These receptors were taken from a young woman with Graves' ophthalmopathy.

At least ten counts were recorded for this clonotype. The rearrangement joins TRBV12-5 to TRBJ1-1; 11 positions match TRBD1. The ends lost 1 base at V and 4 bases at J; junction bases unmatched: 5. The length of the CDR3 is 16 residues. Germline assignment: CDR1 LGHNT and CDR2 FRNRAP. CDR3 protein: CASGLALGTGGTEAFF. In DNA form, the CDR3 reads TGTGCTAGTGGTTTGGCCCTTGGGACAGGGGGCACTGAAGCTTTCTTT.

This clonotype occurred many times. V is TRBV9 and J is TRBJ2-2; TRBD1 might be the D (6 bases). Germline loops: CDR1 SGDLS, CDR2 YYNGEE. The CDR3 is 17 amino acids. V was clipped by 0 bases and J by 0 bases, with 12 bases between them. The CDR3 DNA follows: TGTGCCAGCAGCGTAGTCAGGGGATGGGCGAACACCGGGGAGCTGTTTTTT. This translates into CASSVVRGWANTGELFF.

The rearrangement joins TRBV18 to TRBJ2-7; D possibly corresponds to TRBD2 (6 bases). V was trimmed by 2 bases and J by 3 bases, leaving 14 bases between them. Germline CDR1 and CDR2: KGHSH and LQKENI. The CDR3 length is 15 residues. The chain's CDR3 is CASSPDGRSFYEQYF. The DNA for the CDR3 is TGTGCCAGCTCACCAGACGGGAGAAGTTTCTACGAGCAGTACTTC.

There are many counts of this clonotype. The chain carries TRBV30 and TRBJ1-1; D is uncertain. The V end was cut by 0 bases, the J end by 5 bases, with 13 bases between. Germline loops: CDR1 GTSNPN, CDR2 SVGIG (reference sequence). This CDR3 is built from 14 residues. The CDR3: CAWSVPPGLTEAFF. CDR3 sequence (DNA): TGTGCCTGGAGTGTACCGCCAGGATTGACTGAAGCTTTCTTT.

This clonotype has more than one count but fewer than ten. V usage is TRBV19 and J usage is TRBJ2-1; D is possibly TRBD2 (6 bases). V dropped 8 bases and J dropped 2 bases, with 13 bases sitting between them. The CDR3 contains 14 residues. Per the germline V gene, CDR1 is LNHDA and CDR2 is SQIVND (reference sequence). The CDR3 is CASQGEVTYNEQFF. In DNA, the CDR3 is TGTGCCAGTCAAGGGGAGGTTACCTACAATGAGCAGTTCTTC.

The V and J genes are TRBV7-2 and TRBJ1-3, with D tentatively TRBD1 (5 bases). Trimming left V 3 bases short and J 0 bases short, with 12 bases between. The CDR3 runs to 16 residues. Germline lookup yields CDR1 SGHTA and CDR2 FQGNSA. CDR3 protein: CASSLEGRSSGNTIYF. CDR3 coding DNA: TGTGCCAGCAGCTTGGAGGGACGGAGCTCTGGAAACACCATATATTTT.

The V and J genes are TRBV9 and TRBJ2-1; no clear D. There are 13 residues in the CDR3. Germline V gene sequence: CDR1 SGDLS, CDR2 YYNGEE. The V gene lost 1 base and the J gene lost 5 bases, with 7 bases spanning the gap. CDR3 in amino acids: CASSVPVNNEQFF. CDR3 DNA: TGTGCCAGCAGCGTACCCGTAAACAATGAGCAGTTCTTC.

Many counts were recorded for this clonotype. The chain couples TRBV6-1 to TRBJ2-1, with 9 bases aligning to TRBD2. Germline assignment: CDR1 MNHNS and CDR2 SASEGT. Trimming cost V 0 bases and J 8 bases; bases outside gene matches: 8. The CDR3 loop spans 16 amino acids. The CDR3 bases are TGTGCCAGCAGTGAAGCCACTATAGCGGGAGCGTATGAGCAGTTCTTC. This encodes CASSEATIAGAYEQFF.

The table lists this clonotype with many counts. The chain links TRBV20-1 to TRBJ2-1; 11 bases fit TRBD2. The ends lost 1 base at V and 6 bases at J; junction bases unmatched: 17. CDR3 length: 19 amino acids. Germline loops: CDR1 DFQATT, CDR2 SNEGSKA (reference sequence). CDR3 nucleotide sequence: TGCAGTGCTAGAGTTCCCGCGGGGGTTTTAGCGGGAGGGCTCAATGAGCAGTTCTTC. Amino acid sequence: CSARVPAGVLAGGLNEQFF.

Remarks on this clonotype: A read error may explain this, as a much larger clone is one base away. The chain joins TRBV20-1 to TRBJ1-1; D possibly corresponds to TRBD1 (5 bases). This CDR3 comprises 15 residues. From germline, CDR1 is DFQATT and CDR2 SNEGSKA (reference sequence). The DNA for the CDR3 is TGCAGTGCTAGAGATCCTCAGGGAGTGAACACTAAAGCTTTCTTT. It codes for CSARDPQGVNTKAFF.

The V call is TRBV28, the J call TRBJ1-6, with D uncertain. The V end lost 6 bases, the J end lost 5 bases, and 17 bases lay between the germline ends. Germline V gene lookup returns CDR1 MDHEN and CDR2 SYDVKM. This CDR3 has 16 amino acids. Here the CDR3 DNA reads TGTGCCAGCAGCTGGGCTAGGGTTTCGGATAATTCACCCCTCCACTTT. As protein: CASSWARVSDNSPLHF.

This clonotype was seen repeatedly, ten times or more. The rearrangement uses TRBV12-3 or TRBV12-4 and TRBJ2-5, with D unresolved. This CDR3 comprises 14 residues. Trimming stripped 3 bases from V and 0 bases from J, with 8 bases between. Here the CDR3 reads CASSFSLNQETQYF. The CDR3 region has the DNA TGTGCCAGCAGTTTTTCCCTGAACCAAGAGACCCAGTACTTC.

Comment on this clonotype: This could be a read error, since a much larger clone is one nucleotide away. The chain employs TRBV18 and TRBJ1-5; weak D call: TRBD1 (6 bases). Per germline, CDR1 KGHSH and CDR2 LQKENI. The CDR3 runs to 15 residues. In DNA form, the CDR3 reads TGTGCCAACTCACCGACGGGACAAGGCAATCAGCCCCAGCATTTT. Translation gives CANSPTGQGNQPQHF.

This clonotype was counted many times. The rearrangement joins TRBV3-1 to TRBJ2-1; 13 bases match TRBD2. This CDR3 is 16 amino acids long. Looked up from germline, CDR1 is LGHDT and CDR2 is YNNKEL (reference sequence). The V gene end was trimmed by 1 base and the J gene end by 8 bases; junction bases not matched to a gene: 5. The CDR3 nucleotides read TGTGCCAGCAGCCAAGGACTAGCGGGAGGACCGGATGAGCAGTTCTTC. Protein: CASSQGLAGGPDEQFF.

A few counts support this clonotype. The chain links TRBV20-1 to TRBJ2-3; D gene unclear. This CDR3 has 15 amino acids. Germline CDR1 and CDR2: DFQATT and SNEGSKA (reference sequence). V was shortened by 6 bases and J by 0 bases, with 16 bases between the two germline ends. Here the CDR3 DNA reads TGCAGTGCCATTACTCCTTCTCCTAGCACAGATACGCAGTATTTT. It codes for CSAITPSPSTDTQYF.

This clonotype was counted only a few times. The V call is TRBV11-3, the J call TRBJ2-5, with 8 nucleotides matching TRBD2. This CDR3 has 17 amino acids. V gave up 3 bases and J gave up 4 bases; unmatched junction bases: 13. Germline V lookup: CDR1 SGHNT, CDR2 YENEEA. The CDR3 is CASSFPDSAGVGETQYF. CDR3 sequence (DNA): TGTGCCAGCAGCTTCCCAGACTCAGCGGGAGTCGGAGAGACCCAGTACTTC.

The chain uses TRBV27 and TRBJ1-4; D uncertain. The V gene's germline CDR1 is MNHEY and CDR2 SMNVEV (reference sequence). The CDR3 loop spans 15 amino acids. V was pared by 2 bases and J by 7 bases, with 14 bases between. The CDR3 is CASSLGGWDAEKLFF. The CDR3 bases are TGTGCCAGCAGTTTAGGAGGGTGGGATGCTGAAAAACTGTTTTTT.

This clonotype has at least ten counts. The chain employs TRBV3-1 and TRBJ2-1, with 11 bases aligning to TRBD2. Germline-derived CDR1 and CDR2 are LGHDT and YNNKEL (reference sequence). Losses at the gene ends were 1 base for V and 7 bases for J; bases not matched to a gene: 9. The CDR3 is 17 amino acids. The chain's CDR3 is CASSQVSGLAGWNEQFF. CDR3 DNA sequence: TGTGCCAGCAGCCAAGTTTCTGGACTAGCGGGCTGGAATGAGCAGTTCTTC.

The chain links TRBV28 to TRBJ2-3; 11 bases fit TRBD2. The germline gives CDR1 MDHEN, CDR2 SYDVKM. Germline trimming cut 6 bases from V and 2 bases from J; bases unmatched to any gene: 16. The length of the CDR3 is 19 residues. CDR3 amino acids: CASRRRLAGSDPVTDTQYF. CDR3 DNA sequence: TGTGCCAGCAGGCGGAGACTAGCGGGGTCAGACCCAGTCACAGATACGCAGTATTTT.

There are many counts of this clonotype. V gene TRBV24-1 combines with J gene TRBJ2-3; 11 bases are a match to TRBD2. Germline assignment: CDR1 KGHDR and CDR2 SFDVKD. The CDR3 has 16 amino acids. J lost 2 bases, V lost 5 bases, and 5 bases had no gene match. The CDR3 DNA reads as TGTGCCACCAGTGGGGGACTAGCGGCATTCACAGATACGCAGTATTTT. It encodes CATSGGLAAFTDTQYF.

V gene TRBV28 combines with J gene TRBJ2-7; 12 bases fit TRBD1. The germline V gene has CDR1 MDHEN and CDR2 SYDVKM. The CDR3 is 16 residues long. V trimming: 3 bases; J trimming: 3 bases; junction bases outside the gene matches: 6. CDR3 nucleotide sequence: TGTGCCAGCAGTTTGTTTGGGACAGGGGGCTTCTACGAGCAGTACTTC. Protein sequence: CASSLFGTGGFYEQYF.

The chain joins TRBV9 to TRBJ1-2; perhaps TRBD1 as D (6 bases). CDR3 length: 14 amino acids. CDR1 is SGDLS and CDR2 is YYNGEE in the germline V gene. V dropped 0 bases and J dropped 6 bases, with 12 bases sitting between them. The CDR3 reads CASSVEWAGDGYTF. In DNA form, the CDR3 reads TGTGCCAGCAGCGTAGAATGGGCAGGGGATGGCTACACCTTC.

This clonotype was found a few times. The chain combines TRBV12-3 or TRBV12-4 with TRBJ1-1; D unclear. V lost 3 bases, J lost 0 bases, and 8 bases lay in between. The CDR3 consists of 14 residues. The CDR3 sequence is CASSLGFMNTEAFF. The CDR3 DNA is TGTGCCAGCAGTTTGGGGTTCATGAACACTGAAGCTTTCTTT.